Included here is one T cell receptor beta chain sequence, with context. Antigen: not known. One end of the junction does not line up with germline, which may come from a read error. These data belong to a study of tumor-infiltrating lymphocytes in primary liver carcinoma. Unsorted bulk tissue, 20-30 mg of it, served as the source for co-extraction of RNA and DNA. With 500 ng total RNA as template and a constant-region primer, TCR beta cDNA was made. Libraries covering TCR beta were generated through three nested multiplex PCR rounds (using a slightly modified ARM-PCR). Amplification in the first two PCR rounds was performed using TRBV1-TRBV30 forward primers and a C-beta reverse primer for approximately 10 cycles each. TCRdb recomputed calls from the multiplex PCR reads with MiXCR, one row per CDR3 protein. The sample lists 20,000 to 25,000 distinct CDR3 sequences; 65% to 85% were seen once. The CDR3 extends over 13 amino acids. Germline CDR1 MNHEY, CDR2 SVGAGI.

Study-wide points: Present in all five tumor regions were only about 7-25% of the top clones.

The V gene is TRBV6-5, the J gene TRBJ2-5, with 7 bases identical to TRBD2. This TCR derives from a woman in her twenties or thirties with primary liver carcinoma and hepatitis B virus infection. Sequencing was carried out using liver tumor tissue from sampling region 2. Sample subset: tumor region T2, inferior pole. CDR3 amino acids: CTSSTDGGLTQYF. The CDR3 DNA is TGTACCAGCAGTACCGACGGGGGGTTGACCCAGTACTTC.